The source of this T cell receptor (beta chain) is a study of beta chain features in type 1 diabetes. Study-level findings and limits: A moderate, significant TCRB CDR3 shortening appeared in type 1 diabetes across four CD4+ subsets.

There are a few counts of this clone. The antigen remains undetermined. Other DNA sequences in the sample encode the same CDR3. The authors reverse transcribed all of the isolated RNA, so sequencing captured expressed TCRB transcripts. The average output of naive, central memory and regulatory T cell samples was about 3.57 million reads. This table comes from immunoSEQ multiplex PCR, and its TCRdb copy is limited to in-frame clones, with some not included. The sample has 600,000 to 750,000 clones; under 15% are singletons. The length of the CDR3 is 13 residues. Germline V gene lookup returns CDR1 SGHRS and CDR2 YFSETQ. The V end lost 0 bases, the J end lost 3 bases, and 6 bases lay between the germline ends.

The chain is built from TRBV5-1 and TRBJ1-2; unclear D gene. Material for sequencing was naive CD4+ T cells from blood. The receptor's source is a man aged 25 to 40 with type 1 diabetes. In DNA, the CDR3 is TGCGCCAGCAGCTTGGGGGGAGACTATGGCTACACCTTC. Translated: CASSLGGDYGYTF.